These 24 T cell receptor beta chains share one sample of origin, sequenced in a study of PD-1 blockade in classical Hodgkin lymphoma. This table comes from immunoSEQ multiplex PCR, and its TCRdb copy is limited to in-frame clones, with some not included. The table has about 29,000 clones, about 81% seen once. The patients all showed relapse after autologous stem cell transplantation, while their brentuximab vedotin exposure varied. The source was peripheral blood mononuclear cells (PBMCs), collected before the second cycle of nivolumab. These receptors were obtained from a human donor with classical Hodgkin lymphoma.

This chain connects TRBV30 to TRBJ1-1, with D perhaps matching TRBD1 (6 bases). The germline V gene encodes CDR1 GTSNPN and CDR2 SVGIG (reference sequence). V lost 8 bases and J 0 bases, leaving 13 bases between the germline ends. The CDR3 spans 13 residues. CDR3 region: CAGHRVLNTEAFF. In nucleotides, the CDR3 is TGTGCCGGCCACAGGGTGCTGAACACTGAAGCTTTCTTT.

The chain links TRBV19 to TRBJ1-2; no clear D gene. Germline values: CDR1 LNHDA, CDR2 SQIVND (reference sequence). Trimming pared 3 bases from V and 4 bases from J, leaving 9 bases between. The CDR3 loop spans 13 amino acids. CDR3 protein: CASSIRRFYGYTF. The CDR3 DNA is TGTGCCAGTAGTATTAGACGATTCTATGGCTACACCTTC.

The V call is TRBV7-9, the J call TRBJ2-7; 8 bases align to TRBD1. This CDR3 spans 14 amino acids. Germline CDR1 is SEHNR and CDR2 is FQNEAQ (reference sequence). With 1 base clipped from V and 5 bases from J, the junction kept 4 bases outside the gene matches. The CDR3 DNA is TGTGCCAGCAGCTTAGGAGTGACAGGGGACGAGCAGTACTTC. Encoded protein: CASSLGVTGDEQYF.

The J gene is TRBJ1-1, the V gene TRBV7-2, with TRBD1 matching over 7 bases. CDR3 size: 11 residues. Per germline, CDR1 SGHTA and CDR2 FQGNSA. J lost 12 bases, V lost 3 bases, and 4 bases had no gene match. The CDR3 sequence is CASSLMGQTFF. The CDR3 nucleotides read TGTGCCAGCAGCTTGATGGGACAGACTTTCTTT. The full variable domain, rest sourced from reference TRBV7-2 and TRBJ1-1, is GAGVSQSPSNKVTEKGKDVELRCDPISGHTALYWYRQSLGQGLEFLIYFQGNSAPDKSGLPSDRFSAERTGGSVSTLTIQRTQQEDSAVYLCASSLMGQTFFGQGTRLTVV.

In its sample, this clone was seen once. V gene TRBV11-3 combines with J gene TRBJ2-1; TRBD1 is a possible D gene (5 bases). There are 16 residues in the CDR3. Trimming left V 1 base short and J 6 bases short, with 16 bases between. Germline CDR1 and CDR2: SGHNT and YENEEA. This chain's CDR3 is CASSLVGQGMANEQFF. CDR3 nucleotides: TGTGCCAGCAGCTTAGTCGGCCAGGGAATGGCCAATGAGCAGTTCTTC. The full variable domain, with the rest looked up from reference TRBV11-3 and TRBJ2-1, is EAGVVQSPRYKIIEKKQPVAFWCNPISGHNTLYWYLQNLGQGPELLIRYENEEAVDDSQLPKDRFSAERLKGVDSTLKIQPAELGDSAVYLCASSLVGQGMANEQFFGPGTRLTVL.

The chain recombines TRBV6-5 with TRBJ2-7, with D maybe TRBD2 (6 bases). The CDR3 extends over 14 amino acids. The V end lost 4 bases, the J end lost 1 base, and 11 bases lay between the germline ends. The germline gives CDR1 MNHEY, CDR2 SVGAGI. The DNA of the CDR3 is TGTGCCAGCAGTTTGGGGGGATTTTCCTACGAGCAGTACTTC. It yields the protein CASSLGGFSYEQYF.

The J gene is TRBJ2-7, the V gene TRBV5-6, with D possibly called TRBD1 or TRBD2 (6 bases each). The germline V gene has CDR1 SGHDT and CDR2 YYEEEE. The CDR3 is made up of 15 amino acids. V was shortened by 0 bases and J by 2 bases, with 12 bases between the two germline ends. As DNA, the CDR3 is TGTGCCAGCAGCTTGGGGCCGGGGGCGACCTACGAGCAGTACTTC. Its protein product is CASSLGPGATYEQYF.

The V and J genes are TRBV19 and TRBJ1-1; 11 nucleotides align to TRBD1. With 4 bases clipped from V and 6 bases from J, the junction kept 7 bases outside the gene matches. Germline V gene sequence: CDR1 LNHDA, CDR2 SQIVND (reference sequence). The CDR3 is 15 amino acids. The DNA of the CDR3 is TGTGCCAGTAGTACGCGGACAGGGGGCTATGCTGAAGCTTTCTTT. The encoded protein is CASSTRTGGYAEAFF. Combining the CDR3 with reference TRBV19 and TRBJ1-1 gives the whole variable domain DGGITQSPKYLFRKEGQNVTLSCEQNLNHDAMYWYRQDPGQGLRLIYYSQIVNDFQKGDIAEGYSVSREKKESFPLTVTSAQKNPTAFYLCASSTRTGGYAEAFFGQGTRLTVV.

The V gene is TRBV5-4, the J gene TRBJ1-1; no clear D gene. V was trimmed by 5 bases and J by 3 bases, leaving 11 bases between them. This CDR3 is 13 amino acids long. From germline, CDR1 is SGHNT and CDR2 YYREEE (reference sequence). The DNA for the CDR3 is TGTGCCAGCAGTTCGCGGGCAGACACTGAAGCTTTCTTT. Its protein product is CASSSRADTEAFF.

Here the CDR3 DNA reads TGTGCCAGCAGTGGACATCAGGGGAACACTGAAGCTTTCTTT. Translation: CASSGHQGNTEAFF. The V call is TRBV27, the J call TRBJ1-1, with a possible D match to TRBD1 (5 bases). The CDR3 extends over 14 amino acids. V lost 5 bases and J 1 base, leaving 11 bases between the germline ends. Germline assignment: CDR1 MNHEY and CDR2 SMNVEV (reference sequence).

This chain connects TRBV6-4 to TRBJ1-1; TRBD1 matches at 8 bases. J lost 10 bases, V lost 6 bases, and 13 bases had no gene match. The CDR3 is 14 amino acids. CDR1 is MRHNA, CDR2 SNTAGT, per germline. The DNA for the CDR3 is TGTGCCAGCAGAACGGAATCCGGGACAGGATTAGCTTTCTTT. This encodes CASRTESGTGLAFF.

This clone has just a few counts. The V call is TRBV28, the J call TRBJ2-3; 8 nucleotides agree with TRBD2. Germline trimming cut 8 bases from V and 3 bases from J; bases unmatched to any gene: 7. Per germline, CDR1 MDHEN and CDR2 SYDVKM. The CDR3 contains 14 residues. The CDR3 bases are TGTGCCAGCCTTATAGGCGGGGGGACAGATACGCAGTATTTT. Translated: CASLIGGGTDTQYF.

This clone was counted a few times. The CDR3 reads CASSSQPGGTEAFF. The CDR3 DNA follows: TGCGCCAGCAGCAGCCAACCGGGGGGCACTGAAGCTTTCTTT. V gene TRBV5-1 combines with J gene TRBJ1-1, with D maybe TRBD1 (5 bases). Per the germline V gene, CDR1 is SGHRS and CDR2 is YFSETQ. Trimming took 4 bases from V and 4 from J, leaving 14 bases between them. This CDR3 region has 14 residues.

The chain employs TRBV7-2 and TRBJ1-2; the D is unclear. The V gene lost 6 bases and the J gene lost 8 bases, with 19 bases spanning the gap. The CDR3 is 14 amino acids. Per germline, CDR1 SGHTA and CDR2 FQGNSA. The CDR3 here is CASSFRGGEGGYTF. In nucleotides, the CDR3 is TGTGCCAGCAGTTTCCGCGGCGGGGAAGGGGGCTACACCTTC.

The rearrangement uses TRBV19 and TRBJ1-4, with D unresolved. This CDR3 contains 17 residues. In germline, CDR1 is LNHDA, CDR2 SQIVND (reference sequence). V lost 9 bases and J lost 0, with 20 bases in between. The CDR3 here is CASNRGFEGATNEKLFF. In nucleotides, the CDR3 is TGTGCCAGCAATAGAGGGTTCGAGGGAGCAACTAATGAAAAACTGTTTTTT.

The rearrangement links TRBV28 to TRBJ1-1; maybe TRBD1 (6 bases). Germline CDR1 reads MDHEN; CDR2 reads SYDVKM. The CDR3 totals 15 residues. V was clipped by 1 base and J by 4 bases, with 13 bases between them. This chain's CDR3 is CASSLYGGGGTEAFF. The CDR3 region has the DNA TGTGCCAGCAGTTTATATGGGGGCGGCGGCACTGAAGCTTTCTTT.

The chain has TRBV13 and TRBJ2-3, with 7 bases lining up with TRBD2. CDR3 length: 14 amino acids. The trim removed 4 bases at V and 8 bases at J, leaving 9 bases unmatched. Germline V gene sequence: CDR1 PRHDT, CDR2 FYEKMQ (reference sequence). The CDR3 here is CASSSGLPIGTQYF. Here the CDR3 DNA reads TGTGCCAGCAGCTCGGGACTACCCATCGGTACGCAGTATTTT. Full variable domain (outside the CDR3, taken from reference TRBV13 and TRBJ2-3): AAGVIQSPRHLIKEKRETATLKCYPIPRHDTVYWYQQGPGQDPQFLISFYEKMQSDKGSIPDRFSAQQFSDYHSELNMSSLELGDSALYFCASSSGLPIGTQYFGPGTRLTVL.

The rearrangement uses TRBV30 and TRBJ1-4; a weak D match, TRBD1 (6 bases). CDR1 and CDR2 (germline): GTSNPN, SVGIG (reference sequence). V lost 1 base, J lost 7 bases, and 19 bases lay in between. CDR3 size: 16 residues. The CDR3 spells CAWSGGHGGRVEKLFF. In DNA, the CDR3 is TGTGCCTGGAGTGGGGGACATGGGGGGCGCGTTGAAAAACTGTTTTTT.

The chain uses TRBV5-1 and TRBJ2-7, with D perhaps TRBD1 or TRBD2 (5 bases each). Germline CDR1 is SGHRS and CDR2 is YFSETQ. The CDR3 has 14 amino acids. Deletions cut 3 bases from V and 4 bases from J, with 14 bases between. CDR3 protein: CASSSRDGGYEQYF. In DNA, the CDR3 is TGCGCCAGCAGCTCCAGGGACGGCGGGTACGAGCAGTACTTC.

The rearrangement joins TRBV9 to TRBJ2-3; D not resolved. There are 14 residues in the CDR3. Trimming took off 3 bases at V and 6 bases at J, with 14 bases between the two ends. In germline, CDR1 is SGDLS, CDR2 YYNGEE. CDR3 loop: CASSARAAPDTQYF. The CDR3 DNA reads TGTGCCAGCAGCGCCCGGGCAGCCCCGGATACGCAGTATTTT.

This chain uses TRBV5-1 with TRBJ1-1; 8 bases align to TRBD1. Germline V gene sequence: CDR1 SGHRS, CDR2 YFSETQ. The length of the CDR3 is 15 residues. V lost 0 bases, J lost 3 bases, and 4 bases stayed unmatched. CDR3 protein: CASSLGQTGDTEAFF. DNA for the CDR3: TGCGCCAGCAGCTTGGGGCAGACAGGGGACACTGAAGCTTTCTTT. The entire variable domain, with the rest obtained from reference TRBV5-1 and TRBJ1-1, is as follows: KAGVTQTPRYLIKTRGQQVTLSCSPISGHRSVSWYQQTPGQGLQFLFEYFSETQRNKGNFPGRFSGRQFSNSRSEMNVSTLELGDSALYLCASSLGQTGDTEAFFGQGTRLTVV.

This sequence joins TRBV7-9 and TRBJ2-5; D is unclear. From germline, CDR1 is SEHNR and CDR2 FQNEAQ (reference sequence). Trimming left V 0 bases short and J 5 bases short, with 4 bases between. CDR3 size: 12 residues. CDR3 DNA sequence: TGTGCCAGCAGCTTAGCCCGGGAGACCCAGTACTTC. Translation gives CASSLARETQYF.

The J gene is TRBJ1-5, the V gene TRBV6-1; D possibly corresponds to TRBD1 (6 bases). Trimming cost V 6 bases and J 9 bases, with 21 bases left between them. CDR3 length: 15 residues. Germline V gene data show CDR1 as MNHNS and CDR2 as SASEGT. This CDR3 reads CASSESGVWGGPQHF. The CDR3 DNA reads as TGTGCCAGCAGCGAATCAGGGGTTTGGGGGGGGCCCCAGCATTTT.

This clone was counted once. This chain connects TRBV9 to TRBJ2-2, with D tentatively TRBD2 (7 bases). CDR3 length: 17 residues. Between the trimmed V and J ends, which lost 0 bases and 0 bases, there was a span of 12 bases. Germline V gene lookup returns CDR1 SGDLS and CDR2 YYNGEE. CDR3 region: CASSVGTGRANTGELFF. In DNA, the CDR3 is TGTGCCAGCAGCGTAGGTACAGGGAGGGCGAACACCGGGGAGCTGTTTTTT.